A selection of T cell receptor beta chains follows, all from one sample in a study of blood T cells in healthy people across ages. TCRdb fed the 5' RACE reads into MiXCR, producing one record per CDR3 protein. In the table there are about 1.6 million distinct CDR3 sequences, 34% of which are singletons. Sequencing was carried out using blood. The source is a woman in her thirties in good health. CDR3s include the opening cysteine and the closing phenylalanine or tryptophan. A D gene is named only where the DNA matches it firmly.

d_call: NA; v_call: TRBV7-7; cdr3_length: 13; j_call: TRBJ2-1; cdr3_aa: CASSPQQGREQFF
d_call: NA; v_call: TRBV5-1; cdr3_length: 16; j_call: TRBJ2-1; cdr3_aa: CASTARTASSYNEQFF
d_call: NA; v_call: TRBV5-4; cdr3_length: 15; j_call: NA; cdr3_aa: CASSSPKVLQGTQYF
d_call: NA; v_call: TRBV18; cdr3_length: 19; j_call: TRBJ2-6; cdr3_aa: CASSSTGSNIASGASVLTF
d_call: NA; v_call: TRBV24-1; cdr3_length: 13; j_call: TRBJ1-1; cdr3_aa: CATSDLRGAEAFF
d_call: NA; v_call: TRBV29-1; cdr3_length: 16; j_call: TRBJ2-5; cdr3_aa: CSVAGGFLGLQETQYF
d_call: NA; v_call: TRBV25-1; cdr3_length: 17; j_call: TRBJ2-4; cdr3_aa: CASSARWGFEAKNIQYF
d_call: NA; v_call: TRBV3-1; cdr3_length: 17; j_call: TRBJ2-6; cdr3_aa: CASSPRGRYSGANVLTF
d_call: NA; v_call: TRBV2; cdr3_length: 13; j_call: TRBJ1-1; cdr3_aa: CASSGRENTEAFF
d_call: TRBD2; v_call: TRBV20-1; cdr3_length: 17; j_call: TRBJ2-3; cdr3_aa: CSAIQGLAGVHTDTQYF
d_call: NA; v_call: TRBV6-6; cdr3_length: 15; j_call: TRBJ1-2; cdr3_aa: CASSYSTASVYGYTF
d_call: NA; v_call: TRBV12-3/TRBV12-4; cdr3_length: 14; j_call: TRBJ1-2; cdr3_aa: CASSWKGGRSGYTF
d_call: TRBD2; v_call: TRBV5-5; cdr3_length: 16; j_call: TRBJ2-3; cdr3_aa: CASRRAGGGVTDTQYF
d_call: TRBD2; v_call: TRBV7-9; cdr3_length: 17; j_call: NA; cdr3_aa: CASSLSSGSSYRDEQYF
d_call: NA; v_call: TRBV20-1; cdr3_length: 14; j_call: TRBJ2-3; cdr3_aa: CSASIGTSTDTQYF
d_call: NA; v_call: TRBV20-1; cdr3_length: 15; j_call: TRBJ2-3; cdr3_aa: CSAWRGRVLTDTQYF
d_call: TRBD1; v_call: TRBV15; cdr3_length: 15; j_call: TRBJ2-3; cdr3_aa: CATSLGDSRTDTQYF
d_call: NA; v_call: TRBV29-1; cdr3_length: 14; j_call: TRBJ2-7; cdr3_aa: CSVESPGRVGEQYF
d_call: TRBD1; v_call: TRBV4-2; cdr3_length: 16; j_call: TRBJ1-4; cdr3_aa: CASSQARRGPGEKLFF
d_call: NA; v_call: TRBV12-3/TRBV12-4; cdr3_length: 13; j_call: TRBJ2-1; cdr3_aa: CASSLRFRDEQFF
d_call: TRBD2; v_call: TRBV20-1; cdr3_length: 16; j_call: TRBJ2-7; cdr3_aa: CSARVAGTSGNYEQYF
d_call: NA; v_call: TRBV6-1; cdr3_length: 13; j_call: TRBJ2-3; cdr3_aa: CASSHPRTDTQYF
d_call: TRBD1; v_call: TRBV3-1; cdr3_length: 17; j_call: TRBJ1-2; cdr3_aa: CASSPFRDRDLRGGYTF
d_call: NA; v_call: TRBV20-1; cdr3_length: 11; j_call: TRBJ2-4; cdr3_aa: CSARGPAIQYF
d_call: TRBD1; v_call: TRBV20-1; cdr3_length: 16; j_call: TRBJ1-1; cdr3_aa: CSSDRDPPLILTEAFF
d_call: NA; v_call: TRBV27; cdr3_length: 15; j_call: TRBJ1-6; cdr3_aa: CASSTGVAYNSPLHF
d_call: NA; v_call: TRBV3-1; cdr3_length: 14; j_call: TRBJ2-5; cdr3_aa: CASSRVGAQETQYF